The rows below give T cell receptor beta chains drawn from one sample of a study of identifying expanded T cells in peripheral blood. The data were produced by immunoSEQ multiplex PCR, yet TCRdb's version contains in-frame clones alone and is incomplete. Found here are roughly 100,000 clones, about 87% of them singletons; the top ten hold roughly 15%. The sample was blood. The receptors originated from a person aged 18 to 75 in good health. The CDR3 runs from the conserved cysteine through the conserved F or W. The D gene is left open where the match is weak.

>TRBJ2-5|-|TRBV7-9
CASSSELVKETQYF
>TRBJ2-5|-|TRBV12-5
CASGSYSDQETQYF
>TRBJ1-6|-|TRBV27
CASSLEGSSYNSPLHF
>TRBJ1-5|-|TRBV7-2
CASSSFVGQKHF
>TRBJ2-1|-|TRBV5-8
CASGGSLYNEQFF
>TRBJ2-3|-|TRBV4-2
CASSRAFSGTDTQYF
>TRBJ2-1|TRBD2|TRBV7-8
CASSFHLAGAYGHEQFF
>TRBJ2-3|-|TRBV6-5
CASSYSWSPDTQYF
>TRBJ1-2|-|TRBV19
CASSKSPTALYGYTF
>TRBJ2-3|-|TRBV7-2
CAIGGLGTDTQYF
>TRBJ2-2|-|TRBV5-4
CASSLTSGITGELFF
>TRBJ1-2|-|TRBV15
CATSRDRGNYGYTF
>TRBJ2-7|TRBD2|TRBV13
CASSRNGGRAYEQYF
>TRBJ2-5|-|TRBV7-3
CASSLLRGDQETQYF
>TRBJ2-7|-|TRBV5-4
CASSLYRAGYEQYF
>TRBJ2-6|-|TRBV19
CASSTRTDPGANVLTF